Presented here are 8 T cell receptor beta chains from one specimen sequenced in a study of shared clonotypes between healthy human individuals. The method was immunoSEQ multiplex PCR; TCRdb's version includes in-frame clones alone and lacks a portion of them. The data contain 2 million to 2.5 million clones, roughly 95% of them singletons. Sequenced: naive CD4+ T cells sorted from blood. Subset noted: CD45RA+ positively selected. The receptors stem from a man aged 18 to 29 in good health.

This clone was detected a few times. The same CDR3 is also encoded by other DNA sequences in this sample. The chain joins TRBV27 to TRBJ1-6; maybe TRBD1 (6 bases). V was cut by 2 bases and J by 7 bases, with 9 bases left in between. Germline loops: CDR1 MNHEY, CDR2 SMNVEV (reference sequence). This CDR3 spans 14 amino acids. CDR3 DNA sequence: TGTGCCAGCAGTTTAGGACAGCTGAATTCACCCCTCCACTTT. As protein: CASSLGQLNSPLHF.

With regard to this clone: This specimen includes other DNA sequences encoding the same CDR3. The J gene is TRBJ2-7, the V gene TRBV19; tentatively, D is TRBD1 (5 bases). Germline values: CDR1 LNHDA, CDR2 SQIVND (reference sequence). The CDR3 extends over 13 amino acids. V dropped 4 bases and J dropped 2 bases, with 9 bases sitting between them. The CDR3 loop reads CASSTGHTYEQYF. CDR3 DNA: TGTGCCAGTAGTACAGGACACACCTACGAGCAGTACTTC.

The V and J genes are TRBV10-3 and TRBJ1-1; TRBD1 agrees at 11 bases. The CDR3 loop spans 15 amino acids. Germline CDR1 and CDR2: ENHRY and SYGVKD. After removal of 6 bases from V and 4 bases from J, the junction contained 7 bases not matched to a gene. DNA for the CDR3: TGTGCCATCAGCGGACAGGGGGCGAGCAGCACTGAAGCTTTCTTT. This codes for CAISGQGASSTEAFF.

This chain uses TRBV10-1 with TRBJ1-1; D remains unclear. Germline V CDR1 and CDR2: WNHNN, SYGVQD (reference sequence). Between the trimmed V and J ends, which lost 5 bases and 5 bases, there was a span of 15 bases. The CDR3 has 14 residues. The CDR3 DNA is TGCGCCAGCAGTCCCGCACAGAGGAGGACTGAAGCTTTCTTT. This translates into CASSPAQRRTEAFF.

V is TRBV27 and J is TRBJ1-2, with D maybe TRBD1 (5 bases). Trimming left V 0 bases short and J 4 bases short, with 9 bases between. CDR1 is MNHEY, CDR2 SMNVEV, per germline (reference sequence). The CDR3 totals 14 residues. In nucleotides, the CDR3 is TGTGCCAGCAGTTTATCGACAGCCACCTATGGCTACACCTTC. Protein sequence: CASSLSTATYGYTF.

The chain uses TRBV11-3 and TRBJ1-1; D might be TRBD1 (6 bases). V lost 5 bases, J lost 5 bases, and 18 bases lay in between. CDR1 SGHNT and CDR2 YENEEA come from the germline V gene. The length of the CDR3 is 15 residues. As DNA, the CDR3 is TGTGCCAGCAGCCAAGAATCAGGGGCAGGGACTGAAGCTTTCTTT. Protein: CASSQESGAGTEAFF.

The chain has TRBV19 and TRBJ2-7; no firm D call. Germline V gene data show CDR1 as LNHDA and CDR2 as SQIVND (reference sequence). The CDR3 extends over 14 amino acids. The V end lost 6 bases, the J end lost 2 bases, and 14 bases lay between the germline ends. CDR3 region: CASRTDDGAYEQYF. DNA for the CDR3: TGTGCCAGTAGGACCGATGACGGTGCCTACGAGCAGTACTTC. The full variable domain, with the rest looked up from reference TRBV19 and TRBJ2-7, is DGGITQSPKYLFRKEGQNVTLSCEQNLNHDAMYWYRQDPGQGLRLIYYSQIVNDFQKGDIAEGYSVSREKKESFPLTVTSAQKNPTAFYLCASRTDDGAYEQYFGPGTRLTVT.

The chain recombines TRBV2 with TRBJ2-7; 8 positions agree with TRBD2. Germline V gene sequence: CDR1 SNHLY, CDR2 FYNNEI. CDR3 length: 15 amino acids. V gave up 6 bases and J gave up 6 bases; unmatched junction bases: 13. The CDR3 reads CASSLLGAGVSEQYF. CDR3 coding DNA: TGTGCCAGCAGCCTCTTAGGAGCGGGGGTTAGCGAGCAGTACTTC. Variable domain in full (rest from reference TRBV2 and TRBJ2-7): EPEVTQTPSHQVTQMGQEVILRCVPISNHLYFYWYRQILGQKVEFLVSFYNNEISEKSEIFDDQFSVERPDGSNFTLKIRSTKLEDSAMYFCASSLLGAGVSEQYFGPGTRLTVT.